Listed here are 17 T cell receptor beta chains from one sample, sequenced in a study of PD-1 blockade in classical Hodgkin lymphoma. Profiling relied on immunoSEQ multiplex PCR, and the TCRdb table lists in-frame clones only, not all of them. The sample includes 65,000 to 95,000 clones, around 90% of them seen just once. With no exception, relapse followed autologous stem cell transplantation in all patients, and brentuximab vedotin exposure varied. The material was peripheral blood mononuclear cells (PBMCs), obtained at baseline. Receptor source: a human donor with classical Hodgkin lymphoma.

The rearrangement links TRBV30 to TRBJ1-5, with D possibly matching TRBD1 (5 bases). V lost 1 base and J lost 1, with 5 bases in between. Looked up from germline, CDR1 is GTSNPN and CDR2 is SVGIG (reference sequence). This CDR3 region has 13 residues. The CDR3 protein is CAWSGGSNQPQHF. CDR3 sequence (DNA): TGTGCCTGGAGTGGGGGCAGCAATCAGCCCCAGCATTTT.

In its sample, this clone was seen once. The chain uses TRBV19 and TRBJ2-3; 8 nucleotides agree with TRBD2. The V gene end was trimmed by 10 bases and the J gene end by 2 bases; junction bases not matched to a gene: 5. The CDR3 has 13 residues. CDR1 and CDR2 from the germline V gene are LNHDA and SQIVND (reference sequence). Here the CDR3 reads CATRLAPTDTQYF. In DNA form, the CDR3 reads TGTGCCACCAGACTAGCGCCCACAGATACGCAGTATTTT.

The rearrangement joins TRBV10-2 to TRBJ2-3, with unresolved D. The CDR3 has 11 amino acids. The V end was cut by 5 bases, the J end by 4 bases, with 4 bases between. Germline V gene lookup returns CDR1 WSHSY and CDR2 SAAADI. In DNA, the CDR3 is TGCGCCAGCAGTTTTTCAGATACGCAGTATTTT. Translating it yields CASSFSDTQYF.

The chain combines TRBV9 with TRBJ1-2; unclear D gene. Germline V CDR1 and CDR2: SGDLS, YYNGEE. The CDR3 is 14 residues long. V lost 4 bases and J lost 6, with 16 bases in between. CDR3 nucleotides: TGTGCCAGCAGCCAAGACAATACGCCGGATGGCTACACCTTC. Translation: CASSQDNTPDGYTF.

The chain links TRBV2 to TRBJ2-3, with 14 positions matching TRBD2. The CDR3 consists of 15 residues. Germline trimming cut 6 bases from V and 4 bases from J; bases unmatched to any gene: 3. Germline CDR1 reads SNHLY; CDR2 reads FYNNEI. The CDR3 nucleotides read TGTGCCAGCAGAAGACTAGCGGGAGGGTCAGATACGCAGTATTTT. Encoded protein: CASRRLAGGSDTQYF.

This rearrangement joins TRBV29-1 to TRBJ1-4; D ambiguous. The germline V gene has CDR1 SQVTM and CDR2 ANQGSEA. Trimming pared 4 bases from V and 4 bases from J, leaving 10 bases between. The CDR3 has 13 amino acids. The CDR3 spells CSVVASRNEKLFF. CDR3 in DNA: TGCAGCGTTGTCGCCAGTCGTAATGAAAAACTGTTTTTT.

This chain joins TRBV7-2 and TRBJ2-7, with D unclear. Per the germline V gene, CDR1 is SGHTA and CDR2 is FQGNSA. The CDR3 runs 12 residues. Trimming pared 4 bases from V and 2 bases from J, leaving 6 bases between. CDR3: CASSWETYEQYF. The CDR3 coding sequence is TGTGCCAGCAGCTGGGAAACCTACGAGCAGTACTTC.

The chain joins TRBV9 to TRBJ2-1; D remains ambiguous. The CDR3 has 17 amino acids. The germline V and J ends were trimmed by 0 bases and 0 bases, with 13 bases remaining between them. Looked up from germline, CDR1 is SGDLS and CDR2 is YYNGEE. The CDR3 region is CASSVEARTSSYNEQFF. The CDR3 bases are TGTGCCAGCAGCGTAGAGGCGCGGACGAGCTCCTACAATGAGCAGTTCTTC.

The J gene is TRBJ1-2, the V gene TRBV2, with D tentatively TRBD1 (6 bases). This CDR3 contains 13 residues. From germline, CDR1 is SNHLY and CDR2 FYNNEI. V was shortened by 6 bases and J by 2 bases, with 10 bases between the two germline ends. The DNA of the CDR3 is TGTGCCAGCAGGAGGACAGAAAACTATGGCTACACCTTC. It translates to CASRRTENYGYTF.

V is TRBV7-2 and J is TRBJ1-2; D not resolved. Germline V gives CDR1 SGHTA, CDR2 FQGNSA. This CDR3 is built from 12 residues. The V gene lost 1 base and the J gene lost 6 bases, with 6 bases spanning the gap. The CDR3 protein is CASSLDRNGYTF. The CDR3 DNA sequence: TGTGCCAGCAGCTTAGATCGAAATGGCTACACCTTC.

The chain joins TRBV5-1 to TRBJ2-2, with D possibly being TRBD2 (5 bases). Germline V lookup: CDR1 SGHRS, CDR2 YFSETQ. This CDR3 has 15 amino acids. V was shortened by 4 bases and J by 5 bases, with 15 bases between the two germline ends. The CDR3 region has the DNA TGCGCCAGCAGCCCGGTCGGGGTTGGAACCGGGGAGCTGTTTTTT. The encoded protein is CASSPVGVGTGELFF.

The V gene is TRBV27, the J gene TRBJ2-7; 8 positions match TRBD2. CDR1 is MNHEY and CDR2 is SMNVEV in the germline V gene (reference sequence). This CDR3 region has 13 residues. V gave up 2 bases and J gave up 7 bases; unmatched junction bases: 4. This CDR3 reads CASSLTSGVEQYF. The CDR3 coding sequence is TGTGCCAGCAGTTTAACTAGCGGCGTTGAGCAGTACTTC.

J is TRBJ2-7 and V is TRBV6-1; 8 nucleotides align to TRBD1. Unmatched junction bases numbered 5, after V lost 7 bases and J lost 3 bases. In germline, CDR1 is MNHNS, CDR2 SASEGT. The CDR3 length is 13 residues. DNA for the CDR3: TGTGCCAGCACCCCAGGACAGGGCTACGAGCAGTACTTC. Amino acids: CASTPGQGYEQYF.

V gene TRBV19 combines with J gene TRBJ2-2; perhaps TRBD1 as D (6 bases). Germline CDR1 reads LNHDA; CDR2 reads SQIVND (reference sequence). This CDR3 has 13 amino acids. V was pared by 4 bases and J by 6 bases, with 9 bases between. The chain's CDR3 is CASSTQGPGELFF. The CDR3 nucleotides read TGTGCCAGTAGTACACAGGGTCCCGGGGAGCTGTTTTTT.

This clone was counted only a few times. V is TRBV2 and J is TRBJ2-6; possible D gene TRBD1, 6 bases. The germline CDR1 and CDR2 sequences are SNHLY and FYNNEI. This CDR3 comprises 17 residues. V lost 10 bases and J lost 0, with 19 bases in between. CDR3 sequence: CATPRGLGASGANVLTF. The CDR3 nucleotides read TGTGCCACTCCCCGGGGCCTGGGGGCCTCTGGGGCCAACGTCCTGACTTTC.

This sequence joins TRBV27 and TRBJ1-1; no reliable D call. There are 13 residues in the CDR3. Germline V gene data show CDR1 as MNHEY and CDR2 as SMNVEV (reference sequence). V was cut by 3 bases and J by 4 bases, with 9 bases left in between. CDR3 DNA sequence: TGTGCCAGCAGTTTGGTTTTAGGCACTGAAGCTTTCTTT. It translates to CASSLVLGTEAFF.

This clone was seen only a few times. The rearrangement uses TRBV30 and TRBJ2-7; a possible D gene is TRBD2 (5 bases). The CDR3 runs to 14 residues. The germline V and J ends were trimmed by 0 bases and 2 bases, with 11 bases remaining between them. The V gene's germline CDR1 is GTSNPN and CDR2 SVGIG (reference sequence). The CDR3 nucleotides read TGTGCCTGGAGTGTACCGTGGGGAGCCTACGAGCAGTACTTC. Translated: CAWSVPWGAYEQYF.